The 14 T cell receptor beta chains in this list originate from one sample, sequenced in a study of shared clonotypes between healthy human individuals. Some clones are missing from TCRdb's copy, which holds only in-frame ones; the method was immunoSEQ multiplex PCR. Among some 1.4 million clones listed, around 97% were seen once. The source material was naive CD4+ T cells sorted from blood. Subset described: CD45RA+ positively selected. These receptor sequences come from a man aged 30 to 45 in good health.

The V and J genes are TRBV7-6 and TRBJ1-3; D uncertain. CDR3 length: 14 residues. With 3 bases removed from V and 7 bases from J, the gap between germline ends came to 13 bases. CDR1 and CDR2 from the germline V gene are SGHVS and FNYEAQ. CDR3 amino acids: CASSFETAGNTIYF. The CDR3, as DNA: TGTGCCAGCAGCTTTGAGACGGCCGGGAACACCATATATTTT.

This clone was seen just once. The chain has TRBV6-6 and TRBJ2-2; 7 nucleotides agree with TRBD2. The V gene's germline CDR1 is MNHNY and CDR2 SVGAGI (reference sequence). The J segment lost 6 bases and the V segment lost 5 bases, leaving 9 bases of the junction unmatched. The CDR3 length is 15 residues. CDR3 sequence: CASSMTSLHPGELFF. In DNA, the CDR3 is TGTGCCAGCAGTATGACTAGCCTTCACCCCGGGGAGCTGTTTTTT.

The J gene is TRBJ2-7, the V gene TRBV28, with 7 bases fitting TRBD2. The CDR3 is 13 amino acids. Looked up from germline, CDR1 is MDHEN and CDR2 is SYDVKM. V gave up 8 bases and J gave up 4 bases; unmatched junction bases: 8. The CDR3 DNA follows: TGTGCCAGCGAATACAGCGGGACGTACGAGCAGTACTTC. Translating gives CASEYSGTYEQYF.

V and J are TRBV7-6 and TRBJ1-2; D is unclear. CDR3 length: 14 amino acids. The V end was cut by 5 bases, the J end by 0 bases, with 10 bases between. Germline CDR1 and CDR2: SGHVS and FNYEAQ. CDR3 loop: CASSPATTNYGYTF. The CDR3 coding sequence is TGTGCCAGCAGCCCCGCCACGACTAACTATGGCTACACCTTC.

About this clone itself: Within the sample, other DNA sequences also encode this same CDR3. This chain links TRBV28 with TRBJ1-4; D is unclear. The CDR3 covers 12 residues. In germline, CDR1 is MDHEN, CDR2 SYDVKM. V was cut by 4 bases and J by 3 bases, with 3 bases left in between. The CDR3 protein is CASSSANEKLFF. The CDR3, as DNA: TGTGCCAGCAGTTCTGCTAATGAAAAACTGTTTTTT.

For this clone: An end of the junction does not agree with germline; a read error may underlie this. This chain links TRBV6-5 with TRBJ2-7, with 12 bases fitting TRBD2. There are 12 residues in the CDR3. Germline V gene lookup returns CDR1 MNHEY and CDR2 SVGAGI. The CDR3 DNA reads as TGTGCCAGCACCGGACTAGCGGGAACCTTCGTCTTC. Translated: CASTGLAGTFVF.

CDR3: CASSRGTDEKLFF. The DNA for the CDR3 is TGCGCCAGCAGCCGAGGGACAGACGAAAAACTGTTTTTT. The genes are TRBV5-1 and TRBJ1-4; 7 bases fit TRBD1. Trimming at V came to 4 bases and at J to 8 bases, leaving 5 bases not matched to a gene. The CDR3 has 13 residues. CDR1 and CDR2 from the germline V gene are SGHRS and YFSETQ.

A few counts support this clone. The chain combines TRBV7-2 with TRBJ2-3, with D maybe TRBD1 (6 bases). Germline-derived CDR1 and CDR2 are SGHTA and FQGNSA. V was clipped by 5 bases and J by 14 bases, with 20 bases between them. CDR3 length: 13 residues. For the CDR3, the DNA is TGTGCCAGCAGCAATCCTATGGGGGCTCCCCCGTATTTT. Encoded protein: CASSNPMGAPPYF.

The chain carries TRBV18 and TRBJ1-6; a weak D match, TRBD1 (5 bases). The germline CDR1 and CDR2 sequences are KGHSH and LQKENI. CDR3 size: 17 residues. V lost 0 bases, J lost 7 bases, and 16 bases lay in between. The CDR3 reads CASSPPSGSNMNSPLHF. CDR3 DNA sequence: TGTGCCAGCTCACCACCTTCAGGGAGTAACATGAATTCACCCCTCCACTTT.

The rearrangement links TRBV19 to TRBJ1-5; D gene unclear. Germline CDR1 reads LNHDA; CDR2 reads SQIVND (reference sequence). The CDR3 length is 15 residues. The ends were cut back, 1 base at V and 0 bases at J, with 7 bases in the middle. For the CDR3, the DNA is TGTGCCAGTAGTATAGTGGGAACTAGCAATCAGCCCCAGCATTTT. Protein: CASSIVGTSNQPQHF.

The CDR3 reads CASSAGLAGGFSEQFF. The CDR3 DNA is TGTGCCAGCAGTGCGGGACTAGCGGGAGGGTTCTCTGAGCAGTTCTTC. V gene TRBV6-4 combines with J gene TRBJ2-1, with 16 bases lining up with TRBD2. The CDR3 totals 16 residues. V shed 4 bases and J 9 bases; nucleotides not matched to a gene: 6. Germline values: CDR1 MRHNA, CDR2 SNTAGT.

The chain uses TRBV6-5 and TRBJ2-1, with D hard to call. The CDR3 is made up of 13 amino acids. In germline, CDR1 is MNHEY, CDR2 SVGAGI. V was pared by 2 bases and J by 5 bases, with 7 bases between. The CDR3 nucleotides are TGTGCCAGCAGTTACCTACCCCACAATGAGCAGTTCTTC. Its translation: CASSYLPHNEQFF.

The chain combines TRBV14 with TRBJ1-1; possible D gene TRBD1, 6 bases. There are 16 residues in the CDR3. V lost 1 base and J 0 bases, leaving 12 bases between the germline ends. Germline V lookup: CDR1 SGHDN, CDR2 FVKESK. In DNA form, the CDR3 reads TGTGCCAGCAGCCAAGTGGGGGGCCCCATGAACACTGAAGCTTTCTTT. Translating it yields CASSQVGGPMNTEAFF. Together with reference TRBV14 and TRBJ1-1, the CDR3 gives the full variable domain: EAGVTQFPSHSVIEKGQTVTLRCDPISGHDNLYWYRRVMGKEIKFLLHFVKESKQDESGMPNNRFLAERTGGTYSTLKVQPAELEDSGVYFCASSQVGGPMNTEAFFGQGTRLTVV.

V usage is TRBV10-3 and J usage is TRBJ2-7; tentatively, D is TRBD2 (5 bases). Trimming cost V 2 bases and J 8 bases, with 13 bases left between them. Germline CDR1 ENHRY, CDR2 SYGVKD. The CDR3 consists of 13 residues. The CDR3 loop is CAISEEGGRKQYF. The CDR3 DNA sequence: TGTGCCATCAGTGAGGAGGGTGGACGTAAGCAGTACTTC.